This entry is about one TCR beta chain. No antigen is known for it. These data are taken from a study of shared clonotypes between healthy human individuals. Points from the study as a whole: Among donors, clonotype sharing was expected to be affected by sequencing depth.

The naive CD8 population came from CD45RO-negative cells selected for CCR7, without terminally differentiated effector memory CD45RA+ cells. Replicate sorted-subset PCRs were loaded with about 0.2 ug DNA, tens of thousands of T cell genomes. Here immunoSEQ multiplex PCR was the method, and the copy in TCRdb shows in-frame clones only, minus some. The table lists hundreds of thousands of clones, roughly 98% of them singletons. The CDR3 covers 16 residues. V gave up 4 bases and J gave up 2 bases, with 19 bases separating them. Germline V lookup: CDR1 SGHDT, CDR2 YYEEEE. The rearrangement joins TRBV5-6 to TRBJ2-7, with D tentatively TRBD1 (6 bases). The sequence derives from a man in his thirties or forties in good health. The specimen was naive CD8+ T cells sorted from blood. CDR3 nucleotides: TGTGCCAGCAGCCTCACCCACAGGGACCCCACCTACGAGCAGTACTTC. Its protein is CASSLTHRDPTYEQYF. The full variable domain, in which reference TRBV5-6 and TRBJ2-7 provide the parts outside the CDR3, is DAGVTQSPTHLIKTRGQQVTLRCSPKSGHDTVSWYQQALGQGPQFIFQYYEEEERQRGNFPDRFSGHQFPNYSSELNVNALLLGDSALYLCASSLTHRDPTYEQYFGPGTRLTVT.